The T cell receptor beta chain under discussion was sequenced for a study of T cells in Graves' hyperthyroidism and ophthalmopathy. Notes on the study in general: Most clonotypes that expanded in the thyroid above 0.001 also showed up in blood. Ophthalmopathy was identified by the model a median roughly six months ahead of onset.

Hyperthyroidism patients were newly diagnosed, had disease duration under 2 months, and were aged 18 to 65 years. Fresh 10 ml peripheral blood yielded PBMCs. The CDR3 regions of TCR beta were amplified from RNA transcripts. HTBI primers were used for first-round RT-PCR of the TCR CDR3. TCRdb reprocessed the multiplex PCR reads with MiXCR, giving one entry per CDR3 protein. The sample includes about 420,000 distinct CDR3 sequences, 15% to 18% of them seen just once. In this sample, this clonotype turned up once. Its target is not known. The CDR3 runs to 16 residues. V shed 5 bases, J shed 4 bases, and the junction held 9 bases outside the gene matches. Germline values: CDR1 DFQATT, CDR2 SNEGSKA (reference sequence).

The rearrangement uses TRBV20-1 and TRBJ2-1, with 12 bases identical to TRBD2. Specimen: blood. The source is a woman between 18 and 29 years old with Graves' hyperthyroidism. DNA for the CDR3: TGCAGTGCTGAGACTAGCGGGGGAGCCGTATACAATGAGCAGTTCTTC. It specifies CSAETSGGAVYNEQFF.